This TCR beta chain was sequenced for a study of OX40 agonist ivuxolimab in advanced cancers. Produced via immunoSEQ multiplex PCR; TCRdb's table is partial and in-frame only. The sample yields about 70,000 clones, around 90% seen once. With respect to this clone: The antigen remains unidentified.

Study conclusions and caveats: In general, CD8+ T cells held more expanded clones than CD4+ did, on average.

The V end lost 4 bases, the J end lost 14 bases, and 15 bases lay between the germline ends. The CDR3 runs to 13 residues. The germline CDR1 and CDR2 sequences are LGHNT and FRNRAP. This material consisted of CD4+ or CD8+ T cells sorted from blood, taken in a trial of the OX40 agonist ivuxolimab. The gene calls are TRBV12-5 and TRBJ1-6, with D unclear. This receptor was obtained from an adult with an advanced solid tumor such as melanoma, head and neck, liver or kidney cancer. The CDR3 region has the DNA TGTGCTAGTGGTTCGGACGCCCTTTATTCCCTCCACTTT. It specifies CASGSDALYSLHF.